The sequence of this T cell receptor (beta chain) was determined in a study of OX40 agonist ivuxolimab in advanced cancers. A remark on this clone: What it binds is not known.

The study, taken as a whole, reports: Partial responders treated at 0.1-3.0 mg/kg exhibited clonal expansion among the lowest measured. There was clonal expansion of CD4+ and CD8+ blood T cells by week 6 at 0.1 to 3.0 mg/kg.

Trimming removed 0 bases from V and 5 bases from J, with 10 bases in between. CDR3 size: 14 residues. Germline V gene lookup returns CDR1 SNHLY and CDR2 FYNNEI. This table comes from immunoSEQ multiplex PCR, and its TCRdb copy is limited to in-frame clones, with some not included. The sample shows 100,000 to 120,000 clones, 89% of them seen only once. The receptor's source is an adult with an advanced solid tumor such as melanoma, head and neck, liver or kidney cancer. V is TRBV2 and J is TRBJ1-2; a possible D gene is TRBD1 (6 bases). The sample in question was CD4+ or CD8+ T cells sorted from blood, obtained in a trial of the OX40 agonist ivuxolimab. CDR3 in amino acids: CASSEARTEYGYTF. Written as DNA, the CDR3 is TGTGCCAGCAGTGAAGCGCGGACAGAGTATGGCTACACCTTC.